This T cell receptor (beta chain) was captured in a study of OX40 agonist ivuxolimab in advanced cancers. The overall study: Clinicians treated patients with ivuxolimab, an agonistic anti-OX40 (CD134) antibody.

V shed 4 bases, J shed 4 bases, and the junction held 14 bases outside the gene matches. The CDR3 contains 17 residues. The germline CDR1 and CDR2 sequences are SGHDT and YYEEEE. Whole-study findings and limits: At 0.1 to 3.0 mg/kg and by week 6, clonal expansion occurred in CD4+ and CD8+ blood T cells.

The data were produced by immunoSEQ multiplex PCR, yet TCRdb's version contains in-frame clones alone and is incomplete. The sample includes some 55,000 clones, roughly three quarters of them seen just once. About this clone itself: The target antigen is unknown. The same CDR3 is also encoded by other DNA sequences in this sample.

The source was CD4+ or CD8+ T cells sorted from blood, collected in a trial of the OX40 agonist ivuxolimab. V is TRBV5-6 and J is TRBJ2-7, with 10 positions matching TRBD2. The sequence was obtained from an adult with an advanced solid tumor such as melanoma, head and neck, liver or kidney cancer. CDR3 nucleotide sequence: TGTGCCAGCAGCGGGGCGCGGAGGAGCGGGGGGGCTTACGAGCAGTACTTC. It yields the protein CASSGARRSGGAYEQYF.